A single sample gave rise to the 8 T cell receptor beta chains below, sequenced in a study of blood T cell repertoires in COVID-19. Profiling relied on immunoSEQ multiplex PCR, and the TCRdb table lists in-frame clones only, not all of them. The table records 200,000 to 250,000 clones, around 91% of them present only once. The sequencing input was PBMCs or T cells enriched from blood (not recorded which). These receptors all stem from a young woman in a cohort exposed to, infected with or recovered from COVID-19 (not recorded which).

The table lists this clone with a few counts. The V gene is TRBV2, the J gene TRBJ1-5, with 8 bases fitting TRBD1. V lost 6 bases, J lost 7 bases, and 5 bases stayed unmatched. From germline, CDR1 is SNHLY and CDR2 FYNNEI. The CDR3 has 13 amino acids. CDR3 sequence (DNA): TGTGCCAGCAGACGGACAGGGATACAGCCCCAGCATTTT. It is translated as CASRRTGIQPQHF.

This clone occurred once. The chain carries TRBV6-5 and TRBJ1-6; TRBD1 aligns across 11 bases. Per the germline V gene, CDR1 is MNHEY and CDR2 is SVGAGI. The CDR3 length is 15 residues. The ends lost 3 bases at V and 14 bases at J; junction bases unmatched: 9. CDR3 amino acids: CASSYPGTGGLSLHF. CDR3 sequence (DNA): TGTGCCAGCAGTTATCCCGGGACAGGGGGACTGTCCCTCCACTTT.

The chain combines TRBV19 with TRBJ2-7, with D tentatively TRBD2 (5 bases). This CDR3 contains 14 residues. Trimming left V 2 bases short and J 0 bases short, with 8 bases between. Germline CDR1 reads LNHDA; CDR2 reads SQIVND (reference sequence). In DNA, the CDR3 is TGTGCCAGTAGTATATCGGGAAACTCCTACGAGCAGTACTTC. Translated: CASSISGNSYEQYF.

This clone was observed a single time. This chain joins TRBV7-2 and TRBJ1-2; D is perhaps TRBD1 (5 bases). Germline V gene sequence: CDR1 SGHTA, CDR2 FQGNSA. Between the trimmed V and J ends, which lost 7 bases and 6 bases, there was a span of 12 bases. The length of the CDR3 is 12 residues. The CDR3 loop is CASTINRNGYTF. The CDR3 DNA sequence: TGTGCCAGCACCATCAACAGGAATGGCTACACCTTC.

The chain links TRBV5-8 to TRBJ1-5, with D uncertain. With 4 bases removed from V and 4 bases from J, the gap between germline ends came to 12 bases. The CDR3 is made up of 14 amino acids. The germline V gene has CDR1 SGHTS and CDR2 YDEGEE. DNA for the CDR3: TGTGCCAGCAGCCCTGGGCTCTTTAATCAGCCCCAGCATTTT. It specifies CASSPGLFNQPQHF.

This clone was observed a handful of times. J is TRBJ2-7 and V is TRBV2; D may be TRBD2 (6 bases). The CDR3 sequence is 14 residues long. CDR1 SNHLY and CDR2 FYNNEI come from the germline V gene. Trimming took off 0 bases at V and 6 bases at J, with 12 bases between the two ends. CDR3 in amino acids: CASSEAAGRSEQYF. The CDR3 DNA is TGTGCCAGCAGTGAAGCGGCGGGGCGGTCCGAGCAGTACTTC.

CDR3 sequence (DNA): TGTGCCAGCAGCCAAGATTGGACAGGGACCATCCAACCCCAGCATTTT. Translated: CASSQDWTGTIQPQHF. V and J are TRBV3-1 (or the pseudogene TRBV3-2) and TRBJ1-5, with 8 bases aligning to TRBD1. Germline V gene lookup returns CDR1 LGHDT and CDR2 YNNKEL (reference sequence). V shed 0 bases and J 10 bases; nucleotides not matched to a gene: 11. CDR3 length: 16 residues.

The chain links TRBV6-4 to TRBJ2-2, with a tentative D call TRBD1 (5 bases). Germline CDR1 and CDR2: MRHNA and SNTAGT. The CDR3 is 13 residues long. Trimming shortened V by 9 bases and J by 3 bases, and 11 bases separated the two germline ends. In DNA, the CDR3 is TGTGCCAGTAAGGGGTCGGACACCGGGGAGCTGTTTTTT. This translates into CASKGSDTGELFF.